This T cell receptor beta chain was sequenced for a study of cytotoxic CD8 clonotypes in ibrutinib-treated CLL. Comments on this clone: Its antigen is unknown.

The study, taken as a whole, reports: There were few public clonotypes, and on treatment they contracted or stayed stable. Clonality was higher at baseline than in age-matched healthy donors and tracked circulating CD8+ T-cell counts. Elevated clonality accompanied ibrutinib response, with a return toward baseline values at progression.

TCRdb's table, derived via immunoSEQ multiplex PCR, lists solely in-frame clones and lacks some. The repertoire holds over 150,000 clones, with 81% as singletons. CDR3 length: 14 residues. The V end lost 0 bases, the J end lost 5 bases, and 8 bases lay between the germline ends. Germline V gives CDR1 MNHNY, CDR2 SVGAGI (reference sequence). This TCR was recovered from a human donor with chronic lymphocytic leukemia. The rearrangement joins TRBV6-6 to TRBJ1-5; no definite D call. Material: PBMCs, obtained after 12 months of ibrutinib treatment. The chain's CDR3 is CASSYSGRDQPQHF. The CDR3 coding sequence is TGTGCCAGCAGTTACTCGGGCCGAGATCAGCCCCAGCATTTT.